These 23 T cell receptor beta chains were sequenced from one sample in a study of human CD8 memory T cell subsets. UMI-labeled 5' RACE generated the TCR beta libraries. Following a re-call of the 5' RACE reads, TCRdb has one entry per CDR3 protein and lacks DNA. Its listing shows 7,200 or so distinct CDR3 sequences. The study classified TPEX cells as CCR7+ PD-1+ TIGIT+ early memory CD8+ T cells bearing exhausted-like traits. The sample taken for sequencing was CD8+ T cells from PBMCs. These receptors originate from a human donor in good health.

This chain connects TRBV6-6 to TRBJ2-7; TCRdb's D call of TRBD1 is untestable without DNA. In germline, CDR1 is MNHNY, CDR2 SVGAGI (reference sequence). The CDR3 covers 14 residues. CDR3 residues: CATRGTGSSYEQYF.

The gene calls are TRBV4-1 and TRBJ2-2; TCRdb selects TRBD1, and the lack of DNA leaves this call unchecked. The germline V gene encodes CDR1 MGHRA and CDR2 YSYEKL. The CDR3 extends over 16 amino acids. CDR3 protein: CASSQASTGPIGELFF.

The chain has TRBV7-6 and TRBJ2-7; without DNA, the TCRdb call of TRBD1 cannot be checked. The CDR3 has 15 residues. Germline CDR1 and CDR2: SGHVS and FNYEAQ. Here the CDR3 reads CASSLASGTGYEQYF. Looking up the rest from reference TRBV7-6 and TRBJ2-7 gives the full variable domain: GAGVSQSPRYKVTKRGQDVALRCDPISGHVSLYWYRQALGQGPEFLTYFNYEAQQDKSGLPNDRFSAERPEGSISTLTIQRTEQRDSAMYRCASSLASGTGYEQYFGPGTRLTVT.

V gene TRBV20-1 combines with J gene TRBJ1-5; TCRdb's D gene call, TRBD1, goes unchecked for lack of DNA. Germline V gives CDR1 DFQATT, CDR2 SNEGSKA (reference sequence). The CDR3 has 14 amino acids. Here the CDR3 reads CSASRSGGSQPQHF.

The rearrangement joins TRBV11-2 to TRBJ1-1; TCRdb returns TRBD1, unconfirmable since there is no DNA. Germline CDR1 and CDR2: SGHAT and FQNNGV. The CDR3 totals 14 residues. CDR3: CASSFRGEGTEAFF.

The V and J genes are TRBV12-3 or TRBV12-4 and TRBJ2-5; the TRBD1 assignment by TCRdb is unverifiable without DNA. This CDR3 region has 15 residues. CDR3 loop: CASSRTGMYQETQYF.

Here the CDR3 reads CASSIRSETPRKDTQYF. The rearrangement links TRBV19 to TRBJ2-3. CDR1 is LNHDA and CDR2 is SQIVND in the germline V gene (reference sequence). This CDR3 contains 17 residues.

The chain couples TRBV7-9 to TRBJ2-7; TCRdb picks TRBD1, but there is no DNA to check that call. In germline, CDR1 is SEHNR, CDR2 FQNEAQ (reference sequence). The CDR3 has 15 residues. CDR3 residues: CASSSPGTGSYEQYF.

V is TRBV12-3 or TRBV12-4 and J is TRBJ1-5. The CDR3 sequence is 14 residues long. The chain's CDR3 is CASSFGEGNQPQHF.

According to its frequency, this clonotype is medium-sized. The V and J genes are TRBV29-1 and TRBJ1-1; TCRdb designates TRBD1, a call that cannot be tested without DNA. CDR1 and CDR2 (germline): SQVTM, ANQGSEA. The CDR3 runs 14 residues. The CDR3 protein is CSVNLPGGGTEAFF. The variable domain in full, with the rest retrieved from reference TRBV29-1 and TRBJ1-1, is SAVISQKPSRDICQRGTSLTIQCQVDSQVTMMFWYRQQPGQSLTLIATANQGSEATYESGFVIDKFPISRPNLTFSTLTVSNMSPEDSSIYLCSVNLPGGGTEAFFGQGTRLTVV.

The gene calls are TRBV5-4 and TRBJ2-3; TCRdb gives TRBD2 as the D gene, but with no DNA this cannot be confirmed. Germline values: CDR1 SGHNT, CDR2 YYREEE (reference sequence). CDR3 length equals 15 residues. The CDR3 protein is CASSSSETEADTQYF.

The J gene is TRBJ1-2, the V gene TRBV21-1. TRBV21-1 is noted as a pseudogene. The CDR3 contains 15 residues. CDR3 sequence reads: CASSIDYRTNYGYTF.

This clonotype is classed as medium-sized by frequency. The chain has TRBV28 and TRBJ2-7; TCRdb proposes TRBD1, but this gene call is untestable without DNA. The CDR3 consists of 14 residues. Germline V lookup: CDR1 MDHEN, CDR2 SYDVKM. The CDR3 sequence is CASSLFDARGEQYF.

The CDR3 reads CASSQGTSWTSSF. This chain connects TRBV3-1 to TRBJ2-1; with no DNA, the TCRdb D assignment of TRBD2 cannot be verified. The CDR3 has 13 amino acids. Germline CDR1 LGHDT, CDR2 YNNKEL (reference sequence).

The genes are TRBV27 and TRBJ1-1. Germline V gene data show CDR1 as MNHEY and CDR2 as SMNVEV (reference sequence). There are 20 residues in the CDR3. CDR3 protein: CASSLRGTALTRFLHTEAFF.

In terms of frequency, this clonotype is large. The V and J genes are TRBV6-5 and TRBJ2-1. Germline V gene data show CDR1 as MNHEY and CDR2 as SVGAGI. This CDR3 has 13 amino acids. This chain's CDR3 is CASSYFGYNEQFF.

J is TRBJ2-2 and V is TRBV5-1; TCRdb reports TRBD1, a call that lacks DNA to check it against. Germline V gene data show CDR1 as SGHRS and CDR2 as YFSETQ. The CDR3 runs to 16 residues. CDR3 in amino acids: CASSWDRAPNTGELFF.

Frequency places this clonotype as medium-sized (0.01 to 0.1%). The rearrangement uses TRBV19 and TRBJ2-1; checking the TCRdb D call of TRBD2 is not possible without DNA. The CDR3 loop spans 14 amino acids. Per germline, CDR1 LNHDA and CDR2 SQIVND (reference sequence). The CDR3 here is CASSRSGIVNEQFF.

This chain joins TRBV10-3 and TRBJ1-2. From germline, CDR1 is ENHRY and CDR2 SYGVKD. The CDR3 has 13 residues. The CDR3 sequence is CAISEGQNYGYTF.

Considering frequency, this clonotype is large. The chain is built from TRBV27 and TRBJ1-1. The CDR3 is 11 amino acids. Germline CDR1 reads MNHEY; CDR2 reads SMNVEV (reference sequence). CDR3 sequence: CASKAATEAFF.

CDR3 sequence: CASSSPAKSETQYF. V gene TRBV12-3 or TRBV12-4 combines with J gene TRBJ2-5; TCRdb lists TRBD1, though no DNA is available to test this call. The CDR3 length is 14 residues.

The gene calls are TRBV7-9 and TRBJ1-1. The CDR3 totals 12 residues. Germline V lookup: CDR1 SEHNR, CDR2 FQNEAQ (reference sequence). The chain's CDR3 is CASTVDGDEAFF.

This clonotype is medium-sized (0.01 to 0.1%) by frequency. CDR3: CASSPPGTAETQYF. The chain recombines TRBV5-8 with TRBJ2-5; with no DNA, the TCRdb D assignment of TRBD1 cannot be verified. This CDR3 spans 14 amino acids. Germline V gives CDR1 SGHTS, CDR2 YDEGEE.